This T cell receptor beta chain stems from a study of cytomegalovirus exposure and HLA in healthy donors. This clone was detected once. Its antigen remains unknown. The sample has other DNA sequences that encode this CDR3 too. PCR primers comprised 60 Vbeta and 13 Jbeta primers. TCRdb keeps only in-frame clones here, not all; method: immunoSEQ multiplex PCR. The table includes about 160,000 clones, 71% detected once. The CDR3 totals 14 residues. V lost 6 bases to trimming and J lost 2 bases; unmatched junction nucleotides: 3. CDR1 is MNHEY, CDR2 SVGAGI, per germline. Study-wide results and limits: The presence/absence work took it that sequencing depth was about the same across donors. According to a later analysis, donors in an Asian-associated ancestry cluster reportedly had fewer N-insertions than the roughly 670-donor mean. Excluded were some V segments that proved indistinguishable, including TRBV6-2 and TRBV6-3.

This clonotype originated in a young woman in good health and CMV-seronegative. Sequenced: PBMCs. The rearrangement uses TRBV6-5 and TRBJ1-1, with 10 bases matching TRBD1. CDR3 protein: CASRRDRGNTEAFF. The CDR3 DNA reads TGTGCCAGCAGGAGGGACAGGGGCAACACTGAAGCTTTCTTT.